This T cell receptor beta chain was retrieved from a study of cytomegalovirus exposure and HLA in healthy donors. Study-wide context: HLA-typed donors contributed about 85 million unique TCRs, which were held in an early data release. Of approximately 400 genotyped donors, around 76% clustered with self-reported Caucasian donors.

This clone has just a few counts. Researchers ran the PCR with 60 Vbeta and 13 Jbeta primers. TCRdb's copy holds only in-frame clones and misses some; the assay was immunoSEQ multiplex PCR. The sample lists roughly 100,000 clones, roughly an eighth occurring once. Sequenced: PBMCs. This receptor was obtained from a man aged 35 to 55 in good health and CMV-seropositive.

The DNA for the CDR3 is TGTGCCAGCAGCTTCGGGGATACGCAGTATTTT. Its protein is CASSFGDTQYF. V and J are TRBV5-6 and TRBJ2-3, with D uncertain. This CDR3 is 11 amino acids long. V was shortened by 2 bases and J by 6 bases, with 4 bases between the two germline ends. Germline V gene sequence: CDR1 SGHDT, CDR2 YYEEEE.